A selection of T cell receptor beta chains follows, all from one sample in a study of beta chain features in type 1 diabetes. The table came from immunoSEQ multiplex PCR; TCRdb's copy has only in-frame clones and leaves some out. Of about 360,000 clones listed, roughly 12% are singletons. The sample was naive CD4+ T cells from blood. These receptors all stem from a man between 18 and 29 years old in good health. CDR3s include the opening cysteine and the closing phenylalanine or tryptophan. The D gene is left open where the match is weak. Expanded clones are given a class, and other clones once, few, many or no size at all.

abundance	d_gene	v_gene	j_gene	CDR3nt	CDR3aa
few	TRBD1	TRBV4-3	TRBJ2-7	TGCGCCAGCAGCCAAGATTGGGGGACAGGGGCCTACGAGCAGTACTTC	CASSQDWGTGAYEQYF
few	-	TRBV2	TRBJ2-1	TGTGCCAGCAAAACAGGCACTTCCTACAATGAGCAGTTCTTC	CASKTGTSYNEQFF
few	TRBD1	TRBV29-1	TRBJ2-1	TGCAGCGTTGAAAAGGGGGCCTCTTTCAATGAGCAGTTCTTC	CSVEKGASFNEQFF
few	-	TRBV6-5	TRBJ1-5	TGTGCCAGCAGAGAAACAGTGCAAGAGCCCCAGCATTTT	CASRETVQEPQHF
few	-	TRBV9	TRBJ1-6	TGTGCCAGCAGCGTAGAGGGGCGTTCACCCCTCCACTTT	CASSVEGRSPLHF
-	TRBD2	TRBV5-4	TRBJ2-1	TGTGCCAGCAGCTATGTTATAGCGGGGGACTACAATGAGCAGTTCTTC	CASSYVIAGDYNEQFF
-	-	TRBV6-5	TRBJ2-3	TGTGCCAGCAGTTACAATACAGCACTCACAGATACGCAGTATTTT	CASSYNTALTDTQYF
few	TRBD1	TRBV6-5	TRBJ1-2	TGTGCCAGCAGCGACGGGACAGAGTATGGCTACACCTTC	CASSDGTEYGYTF
few	-	TRBV30	TRBJ2-6	TGTGCCTGGAGTGAAGCCTCTGGGGCCAACGTCCTGACTTTC	CAWSEASGANVLTF
few	-	TRBV11-3	TRBJ2-1	TGTGCCAGCAGCTTAGAAGGGTTAAGGGGTGAGGAGCAGTTCTTC	CASSLEGLRGEEQFF
few	TRBD1	TRBV30	TRBJ1-4	TGTGCCTGGTGTGGAGACAGGGGATCTAATGAAAAACTGTTTTTT	CAWCGDRGSNEKLFF
-	TRBD1	TRBV7-3	TRBJ2-4	TGTGCCAGCAGCTTAACTCCCTTAGGGACAGCATACTTC	CASSLTPLGTAYF
-	TRBD2	TRBV7-6	TRBJ2-3	TGTGCCAGCAGCTTATTTGTAGCGGGTCAGGATACGCAGTATTTT	CASSLFVAGQDTQYF
few	TRBD1	TRBV30	TRBJ1-1	TGTGCCTGGGACCGGGGACAGGTAGGGACTGAAGCTTTCTTT	CAWDRGQVGTEAFF
-	TRBD2	TRBV27	TRBJ2-5	TGTGCCAGCAGCGACTGGGGGGGGGTTTTGGAGACCCAGTACTTC	CASSDWGGVLETQYF
few	-	TRBV4-3	TRBJ1-2	TGCGCCAGCAGCCAAGGGCCAGGGGCCTATGGCTACACCTTC	CASSQGPGAYGYTF
few	-	TRBV28	TRBJ2-3	TGTGCCAGCAGTCCCGATCAGGGGAGGCAGTATTTT	CASSPDQGRQYF
-	TRBD1	TRBV4-3	TRBJ2-2	TGCGCCAGCAGCCCCTTAAGGGGGAGACAGGGGTGGACCGGGGAGCTGTTTTTT	CASSPLRGRQGWTGELFF
few	-	TRBV20-1	TRBJ1-2	TGCAGTGCATCGACAGGTGGCTACACCTTC	CSASTGGYTF
few	TRBD1	TRBV4-3	TRBJ1-3	TGCGCCAGCAGCCAACTAACAGGGGCTGGAAACACCATATATTTT	CASSQLTGAGNTIYF
few	-	TRBV4-3	TRBJ1-2	TGCGCCAGCAGCCAAGATTTTGGGGGCGGCTATGGCTACACCTTC	CASSQDFGGGYGYTF
few	TRBD2	TRBV28	TRBJ2-5	TGTGCCAGCAGCTCTGAGCGGGGTGCTTGGGAGACCCAGTACTTC	CASSSERGAWETQYF
-	-	TRBV4-2	TRBJ2-5	TGTGCCAGCAGCCAAGATGCGAGGACCCAGTACTTC	CASSQDARTQYF
-	TRBD2	TRBV2	TRBJ2-7	TGTGCCAGCAGGGGCGGGACTAGCGGGAGCTTCTACGAGCAGTACTTC	CASRGGTSGSFYEQYF
few	TRBD1	TRBV19	TRBJ1-5	TGTGCCAGTAGTACGGGACAGGGAGAAGGCATGCATCAGCCCCAGCATTTT	CASSTGQGEGMHQPQHF
few	-	TRBV30	TRBJ1-5	TGTGCCTGGAGTTCCACAGCTAATCAGCCCCAGCATTTT	CAWSSTANQPQHF
few	-	TRBV19	TRBJ2-2	TGTGCCACCAATCAGGCTACGAACACCGGGGAGCTGTTTTTT	CATNQATNTGELFF
few	-	TRBV6-6	TRBJ2-5	TGTGCCAGCAGTACCCTAGGGGTGGAGACCCAGTACTTC	CASSTLGVETQYF
-	-	TRBV7-9	TRBJ2-7	TGTGCCAGCAGCTTAGCAATTACTAACTACGAGCAGTACTTC	CASSLAITNYEQYF
few	TRBD2	TRBV5-1	TRBJ2-1	TGCGCCAGCAGCGCCACTAGCGGGGGTTACAATGAGCAGTTCTTC	CASSATSGGYNEQFF
-	-	TRBV5-4	TRBJ2-7	TGTGCCAGCAGCTTGGCCCGGGACTCAGACCCCAGCTCCTACGAGCAGTACTTC	CASSLARDSDPSSYEQYF
few	-	TRBV7-9	TRBJ2-3	TGTGCCAGCTCGGGTACCCTAAGCACAGATACGCAGTATTTT	CASSGTLSTDTQYF
few	-	TRBV27	TRBJ1-2	TGTGCCAGCAGGGCCGACAGCGTCTATGGCTACACCTTC	CASRADSVYGYTF
-	-	TRBV30	TRBJ1-2	TGTGCCTGGACCCAGGGGTTGGAGGTTGAGGGCTACACCTTC	CAWTQGLEVEGYTF
few	-	TRBV5-1	TRBJ2-7	TGCGCCAGCAGCTTACGACAGGACCGCCGATCCTACGAGCAGTACTTC	CASSLRQDRRSYEQYF
-	-	TRBV7-6	TRBJ1-2	TGTGCCAGCAGCTTAGCGCCTCTGGCAGGGGTTTACGGCTACACCTTC	CASSLAPLAGVYGYTF
few	-	TRBV27	TRBJ2-2	TGTGCCAGTTGGGAGGCACCACACACCGGGGAGCTGTTTTTT	CASWEAPHTGELFF
few	TRBD1	TRBV30	TRBJ1-1	TGTGCCTGGAGACGGGCAGGGGGGCGTGAAGCTTTCTTT	CAWRRAGGREAFF
-	TRBD1	TRBV30	TRBJ2-7	TGTGCCTGGGGACAGGGGGCCTCCTACGAGCAGTACTTC	CAWGQGASYEQYF
-	TRBD1	TRBV6-5	TRBJ2-2	TGTGCCAGCAGCTCCACGGACAGGGTAAAGGGGGAGCTGTTTTTT	CASSSTDRVKGELFF
-	TRBD2	TRBV9	TRBJ2-3	TGTGCCAGCAGCGTAGATAGCGGGGGGGAAACCGGGCAGTATTTT	CASSVDSGGETGQYF